What follows describes a single T cell receptor beta chain. The antigen is not known. The CDR3 extends 3 residues past the end of the read, so its final part is completed from the germline J gene. HPV was found by MY09/MY11 PCR and dot-blot genotyping. CDR3 size: 15 residues. Germline-derived CDR1 and CDR2 are MNHEY and SVGEGT. Genomic DNA, averaging around 1,200 ng per sample, yielded TCR beta CDR3 via immunoSEQ. The data were produced by immunoSEQ multiplex PCR, yet TCRdb's version contains in-frame clones alone and is incomplete. This sample's table has tens of thousands of clones. The data were obtained in a study of T cells in women clearing cervical HPV infection. The wider study: Controls were women whose single incident HPV16 infection cleared within 12 months without precancer or cancer.

Study-level findings and limits: CIN3+ cases had significantly higher TCR repertoire richness than controls, but evenness did not differ.

The chain couples TRBV6-2 or TRBV6-3 to TRBJ2-3; tentatively, D is TRBD1 (6 bases). The source is a woman between 18 and 69 years old with a cervical HPV16 infection that either progressed to CIN3+ or cleared (not recorded which). The sample was blood buffy coat. CDR3 sequence reads: CASRYRVSLDQPQYF. The DNA read from the CDR3 is TGTGCCAGCAGGTACAGGGTTTCCCTTGATCAGCCG.